This T cell receptor beta chain was sequenced in a study of early T cells in non-severe SARS-CoV-2 infection. In the study overall: Bulk RNA isolated from unsorted whole blood underwent sequencing; chains were not paired.

Worth noting for this clonotype: As yet, its antigen is unknown.

With 5 bases clipped from V and 3 bases from J, the junction kept 18 bases outside the gene matches. Per the germline V gene, CDR1 is SGHRS and CDR2 is YFSETQ. CDR3 size: 18 residues. Findings of the study overall: The VDJdb matching leaned toward anti-spike CD8 responses and overlooked private and CD4 specificities.

cDNA molecules, individually, were tagged with unique molecular identifiers. TCRdb re-analysed the 5' RACE reads in MiXCR, keeping a single row per CDR3 protein. Among tens of thousands of distinct CDR3 sequences listed, more than 12% were seen once. The chain joins TRBV5-1 to TRBJ2-5; TRBD2 matches 8 bases. Sequences were obtained from whole blood. This sequence originates from an adult who was a healthcare worker with PCR-confirmed SARS-CoV-2 infection or an uninfected control (not recorded which). Here the CDR3 reads CASSPGWSVGGRKETQYF. The DNA of the CDR3 is TGCGCCAGCAGTCCTGGTTGGTCGGTTGGCGGGAGGAAAGAGACCCAGTACTTC.